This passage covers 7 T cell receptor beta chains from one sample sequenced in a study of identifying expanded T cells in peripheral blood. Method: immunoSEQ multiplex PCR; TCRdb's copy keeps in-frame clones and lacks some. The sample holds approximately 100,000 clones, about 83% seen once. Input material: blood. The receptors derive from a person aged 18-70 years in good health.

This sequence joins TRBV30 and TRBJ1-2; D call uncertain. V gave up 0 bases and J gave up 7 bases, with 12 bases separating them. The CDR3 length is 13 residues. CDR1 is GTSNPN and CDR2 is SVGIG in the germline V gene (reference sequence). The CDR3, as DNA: TGTGCCTGGAGTGTACGAGGGAGTGGTGGCTACACCTTC. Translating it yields CAWSVRGSGGYTF.

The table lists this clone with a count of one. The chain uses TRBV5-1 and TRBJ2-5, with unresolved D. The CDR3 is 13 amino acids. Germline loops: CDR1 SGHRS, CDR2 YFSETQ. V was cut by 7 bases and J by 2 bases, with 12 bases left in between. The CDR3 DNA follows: TGCGCCAGCGGAAAGGGTTTTCAAGAGACCCAGTACTTC. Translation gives CASGKGFQETQYF.

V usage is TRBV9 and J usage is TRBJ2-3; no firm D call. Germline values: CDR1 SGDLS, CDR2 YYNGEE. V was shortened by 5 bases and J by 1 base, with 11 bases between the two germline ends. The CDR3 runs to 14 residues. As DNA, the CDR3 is TGTGCCAGCAGTCTAGTGCCTCGCACAGATACGCAGTATTTT. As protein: CASSLVPRTDTQYF. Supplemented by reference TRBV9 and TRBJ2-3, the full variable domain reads DSGVTQTPKHLITATGQRVTLRCSPRSGDLSVYWYQQSLDQGLQFLIQYYNGEERAKGNILERFSAQQFPDLHSELNLSSLELGDSALYFCASSLVPRTDTQYFGPGTRLTVL.

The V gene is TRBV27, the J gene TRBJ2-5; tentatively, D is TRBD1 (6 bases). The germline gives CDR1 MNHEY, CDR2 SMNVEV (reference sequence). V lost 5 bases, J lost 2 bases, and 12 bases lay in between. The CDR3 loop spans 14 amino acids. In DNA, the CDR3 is TGTGCCAGCAGTAGACGCGGACAGCAAGAGACCCAGTACTTC. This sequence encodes CASSRRGQQETQYF.

CDR3 protein: CASSLAGGLLETQYF. As DNA, the CDR3 is TGTGCCAGCAGCTTAGCGGGGGGCCTCCTAGAGACCCAGTACTTC. The J gene is TRBJ2-5, the V gene TRBV7-2, with D tentatively TRBD1 or TRBD2 (6 bases each). Germline CDR1 reads SGHTA; CDR2 reads FQGNSA. The CDR3 is 15 amino acids. V was shortened by 0 bases and J by 4 bases, with 12 bases between the two germline ends.

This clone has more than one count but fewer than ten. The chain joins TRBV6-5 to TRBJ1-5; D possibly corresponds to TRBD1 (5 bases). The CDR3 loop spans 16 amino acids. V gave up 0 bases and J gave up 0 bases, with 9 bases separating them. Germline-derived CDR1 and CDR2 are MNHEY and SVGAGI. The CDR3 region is CASSYSTGYSNQPQHF. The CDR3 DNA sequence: TGTGCCAGCAGTTACTCCACAGGTTATAGCAATCAGCCCCAGCATTTT.

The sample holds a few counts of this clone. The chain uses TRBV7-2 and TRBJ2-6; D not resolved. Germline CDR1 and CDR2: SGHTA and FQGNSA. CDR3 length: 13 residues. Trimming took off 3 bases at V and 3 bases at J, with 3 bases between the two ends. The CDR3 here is CASSFFGANVLTF. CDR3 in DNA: TGTGCCAGCAGCTTCTTTGGGGCCAACGTCCTGACTTTC.